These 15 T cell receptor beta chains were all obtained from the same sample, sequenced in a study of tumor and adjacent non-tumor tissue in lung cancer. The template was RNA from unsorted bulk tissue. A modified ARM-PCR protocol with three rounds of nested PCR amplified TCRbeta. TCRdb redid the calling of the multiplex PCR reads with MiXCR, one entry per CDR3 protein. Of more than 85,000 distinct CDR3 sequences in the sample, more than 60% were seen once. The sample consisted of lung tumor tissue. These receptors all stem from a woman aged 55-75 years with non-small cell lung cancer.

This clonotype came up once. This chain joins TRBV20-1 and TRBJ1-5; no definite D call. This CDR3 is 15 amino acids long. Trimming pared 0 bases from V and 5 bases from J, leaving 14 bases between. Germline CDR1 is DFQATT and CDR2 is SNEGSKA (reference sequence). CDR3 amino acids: CSARDARAGDQPQHF. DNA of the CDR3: TGCAGTGCTAGAGATGCAAGGGCTGGGGATCAGCCCCAGCATTTT.

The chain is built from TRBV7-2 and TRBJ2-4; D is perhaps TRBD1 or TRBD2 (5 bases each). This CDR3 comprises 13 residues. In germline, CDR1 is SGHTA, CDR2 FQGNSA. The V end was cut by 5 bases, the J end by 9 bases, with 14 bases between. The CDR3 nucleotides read TGTGCCAGCAGCGGATCCGGGACGGGCATTCAGTACTTC. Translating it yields CASSGSGTGIQYF.

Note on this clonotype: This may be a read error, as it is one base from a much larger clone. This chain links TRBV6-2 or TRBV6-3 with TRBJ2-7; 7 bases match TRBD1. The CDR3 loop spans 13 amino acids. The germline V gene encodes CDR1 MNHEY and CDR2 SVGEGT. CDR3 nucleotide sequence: TGTGTCAGCAGTCCGCAGGGGGCCTACGAGCAGTACTTC. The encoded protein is CVSSPQGAYEQYF.

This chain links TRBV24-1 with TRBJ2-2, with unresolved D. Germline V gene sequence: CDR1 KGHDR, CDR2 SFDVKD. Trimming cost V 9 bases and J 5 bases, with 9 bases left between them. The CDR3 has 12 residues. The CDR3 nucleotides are TGTGCCACCCACTCCCTTACCGGGGAGCTGTTTTTT. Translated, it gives CATHSLTGELFF.

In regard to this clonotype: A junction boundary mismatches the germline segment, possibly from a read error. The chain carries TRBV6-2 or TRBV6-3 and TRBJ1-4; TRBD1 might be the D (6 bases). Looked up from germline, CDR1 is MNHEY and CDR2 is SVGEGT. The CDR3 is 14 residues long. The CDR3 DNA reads TGTGCCAACAGCCCCGAACAGGGAAATGAAAAACTGTTCTTT. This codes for CANSPEQGNEKLFF.

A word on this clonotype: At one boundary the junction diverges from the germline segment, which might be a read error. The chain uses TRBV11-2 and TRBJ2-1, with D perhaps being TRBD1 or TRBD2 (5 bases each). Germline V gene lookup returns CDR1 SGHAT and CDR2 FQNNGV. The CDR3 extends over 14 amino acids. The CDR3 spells CASSLNRRPHEQSF. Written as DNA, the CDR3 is TGTGCCAGCAGTTTAAACAGGAGGCCGCATGAGCAGTCCTTC.

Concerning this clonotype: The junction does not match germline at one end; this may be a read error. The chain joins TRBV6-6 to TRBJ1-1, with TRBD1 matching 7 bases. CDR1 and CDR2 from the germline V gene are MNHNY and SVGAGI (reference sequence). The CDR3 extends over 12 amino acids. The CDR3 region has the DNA TGTGGCAGCTCCAGGGGGGACACTGAAGCTTTCTTT. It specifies CGSSRGDTEAFF.

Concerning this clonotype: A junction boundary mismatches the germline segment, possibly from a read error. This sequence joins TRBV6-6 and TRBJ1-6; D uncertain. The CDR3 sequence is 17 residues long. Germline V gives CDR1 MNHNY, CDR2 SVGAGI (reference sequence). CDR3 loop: CPSSFDEKSSYNSPLQF. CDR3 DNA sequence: TGTCCCAGCAGTTTTGATGAAAAGAGCTCCTATAATTCACCCCTCCAGTTT.

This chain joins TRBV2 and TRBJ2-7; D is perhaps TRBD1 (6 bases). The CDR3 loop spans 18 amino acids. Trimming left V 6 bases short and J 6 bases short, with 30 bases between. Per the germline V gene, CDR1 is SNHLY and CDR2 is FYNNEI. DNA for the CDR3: TGTGCCAGCAGCGCCACGCTAGGTAGGGGGAGTACGTCTCTCGAGCAGTACTTC. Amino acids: CASSATLGRGSTSLEQYF.

The CDR3 reads CASSRQGDQPQYF. The CDR3 nucleotides read TGTGCCAGCAGCAGACAGGGGGATCAACCCCAGTATTTT. This chain uses TRBV12-3 or TRBV12-4 with TRBJ1-5, with 9 bases aligning to TRBD1. The J call may be wrong; the DNA end is better matched by TRBJ2-3. The CDR3 is 13 residues long.

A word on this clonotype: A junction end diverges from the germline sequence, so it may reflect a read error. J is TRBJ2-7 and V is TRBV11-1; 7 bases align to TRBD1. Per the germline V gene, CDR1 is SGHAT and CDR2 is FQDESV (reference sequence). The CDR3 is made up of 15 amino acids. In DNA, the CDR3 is TGTGCCAGCAGTTTAGGGGGCACAAAAGCCCACGAACAGTACTTC. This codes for CASSLGGTKAHEQYF.

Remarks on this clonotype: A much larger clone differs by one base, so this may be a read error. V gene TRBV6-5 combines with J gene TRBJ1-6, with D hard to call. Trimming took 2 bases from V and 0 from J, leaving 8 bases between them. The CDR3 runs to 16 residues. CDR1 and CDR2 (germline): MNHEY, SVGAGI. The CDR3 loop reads CASSYGLNSYNSPLHF. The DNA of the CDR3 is TGTGCCAGCAGTTACGGGCTAAACTCCTATAATTCACCCCTCCACTTT.

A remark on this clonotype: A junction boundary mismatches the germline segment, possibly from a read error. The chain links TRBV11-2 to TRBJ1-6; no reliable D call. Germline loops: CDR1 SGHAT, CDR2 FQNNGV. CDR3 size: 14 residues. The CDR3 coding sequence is TGTACCAGAAGCTTAGAAGCAAGTAATTCACTCCTCCACTTT. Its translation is CTRSLEASNSLLHF.

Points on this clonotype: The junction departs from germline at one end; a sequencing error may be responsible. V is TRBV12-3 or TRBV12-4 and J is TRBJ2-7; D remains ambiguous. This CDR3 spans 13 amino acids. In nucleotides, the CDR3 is TGTGCCAGCAGCAGGATGGAAACCTACGAACAGTACTTC. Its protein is CASSRMETYEQYF.

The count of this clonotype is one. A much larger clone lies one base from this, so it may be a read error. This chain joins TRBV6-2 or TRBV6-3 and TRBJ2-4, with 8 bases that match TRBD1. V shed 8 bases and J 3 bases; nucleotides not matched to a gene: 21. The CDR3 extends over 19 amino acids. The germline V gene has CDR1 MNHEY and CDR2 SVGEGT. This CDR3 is CASGNRGRGLYVDKNIQYF. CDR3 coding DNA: TGTGCCAGCGGTAACCGGGGCAGGGGGCTGTATGTGGACAAAAACATTCAGTACTTC.